This TCR beta chain was sequenced in a study of glioma-infiltrating T cells after dendritic cell vaccination. Study information: Patients received three intradermal dendritic cell vaccine injections at biweekly intervals.

PBMC were collected before vaccination, two weeks after the third vaccination, and at progression. The primer mix had 60 V beta and 13 J beta primers. The assay was immunoSEQ multiplex PCR, and TCRdb's table has in-frame clones only and misses some. The profile shows about 73,000 clones, 82% of them singletons. The length of the CDR3 is 16 residues. V lost 4 bases to trimming and J lost 6 bases; unmatched junction nucleotides: 12. CDR1 SGHNT and CDR2 YYREEE come from the germline V gene (reference sequence). V and J are TRBV5-4 and TRBJ2-2; 7 nucleotides align to TRBD2. This TCR was recovered from a human donor with glioblastoma. The sample was blood, taken before dendritic cell vaccination. The CDR3 loop reads CASSRLGGGLSGELFF. The CDR3, as DNA: TGTGCCAGCAGCCGTCTTGGGGGGGGTTTGTCCGGGGAGCTGTTTTTT.